The following is a TCR beta chain sequence with its context. The antigen is undetermined. These data are taken from a study of T cells in narcolepsy. Study-wide points: Blood of same and different patients, but not healthy controls, reportedly held recurring autoreactive clonotypes.

CDR1 and CDR2 from the germline V gene are SGHTA and FQGNSA. V lost 5 bases and J lost 0, with 13 bases in between. The CDR3 has 15 residues. Repertoires were generated with immunoSEQ multiplex PCR, while TCRdb's copy carries only in-frame clones and drops some. This table has tens of thousands of clones, approximately 85% appearing once. This TCR derives from a human donor with narcolepsy. The sample was CD45RA- memory CD4+ T cells from PBMCs. This chain links TRBV7-2 with TRBJ1-1; maybe TRBD1 (5 bases). In DNA, the CDR3 is TGTGCCAGCAGCCTCATGGGACGGGTGAACACTGAAGCTTTCTTT. Its protein is CASSLMGRVNTEAFF.